The present T cell receptor (beta chain) was sequenced within a study of blood T cell repertoires in COVID-19. Repertoires were generated with immunoSEQ multiplex PCR, while TCRdb's copy carries only in-frame clones and drops some. The sample consists of 150,000 to 200,000 clones, 85% to 95% of them appearing once. The CDR3 spans 15 residues. V lost 4 bases to trimming and J lost 2 bases, with 12 bases between them. Germline CDR1 is LGHNA and CDR2 is YSLEER. The specimen was peripheral blood. The TCR sequence derives from a woman between 45 and 65 years old with acute or convalescent COVID-19. This sequence joins TRBV4-3 and TRBJ2-1; tentatively, D is TRBD2 (6 bases). The CDR3: CASSLGGDTYNEQFF. For the CDR3, the DNA is TGCGCCAGCAGCCTGGGCGGGGATACCTACAATGAGCAGTTCTTC.